This record covers a single TCR beta chain. This clone was seen a handful of times. This receptor's antigen is unknown. The input lacks base qualities; no much larger clone sits a single base away. TCRbeta CDR3 regions were amplified from genomic DNA using the immunoSEQ Assay, a bias-controlled multiplex PCR. The study's processing was this. The number of nucleated cells in each sample was estimated from the amplification of reference gene primers within the assay. Sequence reads were collapsed and filtered to measure the absolute abundance of every unique TCRbeta CDR3 rearrangement. For each sample, productive Simpson clonality was calculated as the square root of Simpson's diversity index across productive rearrangements. TCRdb carries this immuneACCESS record with in-frame sequences only. Its versions omit some clonotypes, under half of them owing to an unresolved V gene in the studies checked, with the rest unexplained. V and J calls plus clone size are reproduced from that table; the DNA served to infer D and trimming. In this sample the table shows 120,000 or so clones, around 89% of which occur a single time. The top ten constitute about 3% of the sample.

These data originate in a study of blood T cell repertoires in COVID-19 (TCRdb year 2020). Broadly, across the study: Samples from collaborators originated in the United States, Italy and Spain and spanned both the acute and convalescent phases of COVID-19. Where available, HLA class I and class II types were taken from metadata supplied by the sample provider and were not determined by assay-based typing. The sample metadata nearly always contained a de-identified subject ID, COVID-19 status, age in years and sex. Subjects who had been exposed to COVID-19, were actively infected with it, or had recovered from it provided the deeply sampled blood TCRbeta repertoires that made up the dataset. The prospective study material was composed of cDNA or gDNA derived from T cells, B-cell-depleted T cells, or PBMCs. The samples were drawn from two sources: the first 160 participants of the ongoing ImmuneRACE study, and 1,200 or so subjects contributed by 6 global collaborators. The repertoires were made available in a free public database intended to serve as a resource for research on the immune response to SARS-CoV-2. Results and caveats for the whole study, not just this receptor: The quantity of clinical and demographic metadata differed by source and by participant and was supplied without curation.

V is reduced by 1 base and J by 4 bases, leaving a spacing of 22 bases between them. Its CDR3 holds 19 amino acids, cysteine through phenylalanine. Just CDR3 DNA is preserved here, 57 bases in frame from base 1. Based on the germline V gene, the CDR1 and CDR2 sequences are MGHRA and YSYEKL. The collaborating institutions used their own protocols to collect whole blood in K2EDTA tubes. For TCRbeta analysis, collaborator samples were shipped as frozen whole blood, as isolated PBMCs, or as DNA extracted from either sample type. Material: peripheral blood. This TCR was recovered from a woman aged 45-65 years with acute or convalescent COVID-19. Here the chain combines TRBV4-1 and TRBJ2-2; matching of 5 bases hints at TRBD2 as the D gene. CDR3 protein: CASSQGSHRGVKTTGELFF. The DNA reads TGCGCCAGCAGCCAAGGATCACACCGGGGAGTTAAGACCACCGGGGAGCTGTTTTTT.